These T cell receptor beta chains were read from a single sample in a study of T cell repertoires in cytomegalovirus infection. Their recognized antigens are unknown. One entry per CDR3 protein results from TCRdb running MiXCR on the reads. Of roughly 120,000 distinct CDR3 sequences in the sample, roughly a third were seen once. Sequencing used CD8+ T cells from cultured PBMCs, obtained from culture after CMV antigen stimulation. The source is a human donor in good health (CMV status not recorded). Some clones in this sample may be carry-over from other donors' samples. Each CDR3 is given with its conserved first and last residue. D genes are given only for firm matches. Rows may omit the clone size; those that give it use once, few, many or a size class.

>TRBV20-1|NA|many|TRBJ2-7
CSARDLNSSYEQYF
TGCAGTGCTAGAGATCTTAACAGCTCCTACGAGCAGTACTTC
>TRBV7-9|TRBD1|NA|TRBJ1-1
CASSSRQGETEAFF
TGTGCCAGCAGCTCGCGACAGGGGGAGACTGAAGCTTTCTTT
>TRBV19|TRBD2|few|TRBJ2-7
CASSQSGAYEQYF
TGTGCCAGTAGTCAGAGCGGGGCCTACGAGCAGTACTTC
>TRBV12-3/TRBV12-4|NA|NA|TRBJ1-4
CASSPRGDRGSPVETNEKLFF
TGTGCCAGCAGCCCCCGTGGGGACCGCGGCAGCCCAGTGGAAACTAATGAAAAACTGTTTTTT
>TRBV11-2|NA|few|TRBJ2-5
CASSLVSAGGSKETQYF
TGTGCCAGCAGCTTAGTATCGGCAGGAGGAAGTAAAGAGACCCAGTACTTC
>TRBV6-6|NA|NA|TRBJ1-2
CASSSPAANYGYTF
TGTGCCAGCAGTTCGCCGGCAGCGAACTATGGCTACACCTTC
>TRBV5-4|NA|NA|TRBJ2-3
CASSQLNPRTADTQYF
TGTGCCAGCAGCCAACTGAACCCCCGGACGGCAGATACGCAGTATTTT
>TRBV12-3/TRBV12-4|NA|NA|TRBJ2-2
CASSPQGGTGELFF
TGTGCCAGCAGCCCACAGGGCGGCACCGGGGAGCTGTTTTTT
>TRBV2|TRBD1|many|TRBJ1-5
CATQQGDGQPQHF
TGTGCCACCCAACAGGGGGATGGACAGCCCCAGCATTTT
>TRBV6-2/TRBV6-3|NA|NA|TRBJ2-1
CASSYGTSVRNEQFF
TGTGCCAGCAGTTACGGGACCAGTGTTCGCAATGAGCAGTTCTTC
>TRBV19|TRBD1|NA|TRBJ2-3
CASSRGFTDTQYF
TGTGCCAGTAGCAGGGGGTTCACAGATACGCAGTATTTT
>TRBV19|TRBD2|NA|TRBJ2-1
CASRTSGNEQFF
TGTGCCAGTAGGACTAGCGGGAATGAGCAGTTCTTC
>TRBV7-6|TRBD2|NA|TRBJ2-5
CASSPPKAGANQETQYF
TGTGCCAGCAGCCCGCCCAAAGCGGGGGCGAACCAAGAGACCCAGTACTTC
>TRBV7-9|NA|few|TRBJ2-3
CATQPRPQEDTQYF
TGTGCCACCCAACCTAGACCCCAGGAAGATACGCAGTATTTT
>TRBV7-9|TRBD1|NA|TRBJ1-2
CASSGQGQRGANYGYTF
TGTGCCAGCAGCGGACAGGGACAGCGTGGCGCTAACTATGGCTACACCTTC
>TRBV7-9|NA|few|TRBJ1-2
CASSLEAGFYYGYTF
TGTGCCAGCAGCTTAGAGGCGGGATTCTACTATGGCTACACCTTC
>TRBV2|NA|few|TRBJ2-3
CASSEALGRASGQYF
TGTGCCAGCAGTGAAGCGCTTGGCAGGGCCTCCGGGCAGTATTTT
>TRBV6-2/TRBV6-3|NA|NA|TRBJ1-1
CASSPPPMNTEAFF
TGTGCCAGCAGCCCTCCCCCTATGAACACTGAAGCTTTCTTT
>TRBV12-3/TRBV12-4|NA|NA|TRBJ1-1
CASLLGLNTEAFF
TGTGCCAGCTTGCTTGGACTGAACACTGAAGCTTTCTTT
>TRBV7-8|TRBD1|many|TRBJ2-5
CASSLSTGGLETQYF
TGTGCCAGCAGCTTATCAACAGGGGGCTTAGAGACCCAGTACTTC
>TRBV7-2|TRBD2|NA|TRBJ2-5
CASAVPLVAGTQETQYF
TGTGCCAGCGCCGTGCCTTTGGTAGCGGGGACTCAAGAGACCCAGTACTTC
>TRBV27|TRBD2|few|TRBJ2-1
CASSRAGVTNEQFF
TGTGCCAGCAGTCGAGCGGGGGTTACCAATGAGCAGTTCTTC
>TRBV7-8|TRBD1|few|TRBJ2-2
CASSFRTGRATGELFF
TGTGCCAGCAGCTTCAGGACAGGTCGGGCCACCGGGGAGCTGTTTTTT
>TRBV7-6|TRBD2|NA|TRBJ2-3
CASSLLIARGGRISTDTQYF
TGTGCCAGCAGCTTATTAATTGCGCGGGGGGGCCGAATTAGCACAGATACGCAGTATTTT
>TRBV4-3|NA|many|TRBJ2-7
CASSPRSGTGYEQYF
TGCGCCAGCAGCCCCAGATCTGGGACGGGCTACGAGCAGTACTTC
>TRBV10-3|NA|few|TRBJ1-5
CARGRKQGQNQPQHF
TGTGCCCGCGGGCGAAAACAGGGACAAAATCAGCCCCAGCATTTT
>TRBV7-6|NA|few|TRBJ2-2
CASSLEEWGPNTGELFF
TGTGCCAGCAGCTTAGAGGAGTGGGGCCCGAACACCGGGGAGCTGTTTTTT
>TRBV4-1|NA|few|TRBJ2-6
CASSQDVRGAGANVLTF
TGCGCCAGCAGCCAAGACGTACGGGGAGCTGGGGCCAACGTCCTGACTTTC
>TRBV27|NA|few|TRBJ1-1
CASSLLARGMGTEAFF
TGTGCCAGCAGTTTACTGGCCCGGGGAATGGGGACTGAAGCTTTCTTT
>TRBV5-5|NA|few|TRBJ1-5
CASSLDSHSNQPQHF
TGTGCCAGCAGCCTGGACAGCCATAGCAATCAGCCCCAGCATTTT
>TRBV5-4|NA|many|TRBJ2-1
CASSLRQGSYNEQFF
TGTGCCAGCAGCTTGCGGCAGGGATCCTACAATGAGCAGTTCTTC
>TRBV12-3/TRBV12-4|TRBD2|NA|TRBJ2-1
CASRPLGGRNEQFF
TGTGCCAGCAGGCCCCTCGGGGGGAGGAATGAGCAGTTCTTC
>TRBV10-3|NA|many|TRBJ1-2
CAITDDRSYTF
TGTGCCATCACCGACGACAGGAGCTACACCTTC
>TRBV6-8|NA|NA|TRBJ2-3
CASSQGWRGHTDTQYF
TGTGCCAGCTCCCAGGGGTGGCGGGGGCACACAGATACGCAGTATTTT
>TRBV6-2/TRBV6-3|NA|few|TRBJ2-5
CASNPAGYVQETQYF
TGTGCCAGCAACCCCGCGGGGTATGTCCAAGAGACCCAGTACTTC
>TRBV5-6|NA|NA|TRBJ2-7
CASSGNSYEQYF
TGTGCCAGCAGCGGCAACTCCTACGAGCAGTACTTC